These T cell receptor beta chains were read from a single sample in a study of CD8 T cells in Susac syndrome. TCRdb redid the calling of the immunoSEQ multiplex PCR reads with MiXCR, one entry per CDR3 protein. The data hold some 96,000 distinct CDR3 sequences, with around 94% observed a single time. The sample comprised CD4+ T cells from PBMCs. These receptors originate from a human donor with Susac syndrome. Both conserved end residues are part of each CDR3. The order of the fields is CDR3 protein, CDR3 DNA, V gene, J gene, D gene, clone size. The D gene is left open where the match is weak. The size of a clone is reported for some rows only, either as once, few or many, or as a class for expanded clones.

CDR3 protein: CASSNRGRKTQYF
CDR3 DNA: TGTGCCAGCAGCAACAGGGGGCGAAAGACCCAGTACTTC
V gene: TRBV11-3
J gene: TRBJ2-5
D gene: TRBD1
clone size: -

CDR3 protein: CSVAQTQQETQYF
CDR3 DNA: TGCAGCGTTGCCCAGACCCAACAAGAGACCCAGTACTTC
V gene: TRBV29-1
J gene: TRBJ2-5
D gene: -
clone size: few

CDR3 protein: CSAPKGAGNEKLFF
CDR3 DNA: TGCAGTGCCCCTAAGGGTGCGGGTAATGAAAAACTGTTTTTT
V gene: TRBV20-1
J gene: TRBJ1-4
D gene: -
clone size: -

CDR3 protein: CSAPGTGDTEAFF
CDR3 DNA: TGCAGTGCTCCAGGGACGGGCGACACTGAAGCTTTCTTT
V gene: TRBV20-1
J gene: TRBJ1-1
D gene: -
clone size: -

CDR3 protein: CATSRDLGSPGNTIYF
CDR3 DNA: TGTGCCACCAGCAGAGATCTCGGCAGCCCTGGAAACACCATATATTTT
V gene: TRBV15
J gene: TRBJ1-3
D gene: -
clone size: -

CDR3 protein: CMGVSGTEAFF
CDR3 DNA: TGCATGGGGGTATCGGGAACTGAAGCTTTCTTT
V gene: TRBV29-1
J gene: TRBJ1-1
D gene: -
clone size: -

CDR3 protein: CASSQDHAANTEAFF
CDR3 DNA: TGCGCCAGCAGCCAAGATCACGCGGCGAACACTGAAGCTTTCTTT
V gene: TRBV4-1
J gene: TRBJ1-1
D gene: -
clone size: -

CDR3 protein: CSGGGGARQYISDTQYF
CDR3 DNA: TGCAGTGGAGGCGGGGGGGCTCGTCAGTACATATCAGATACGCAGTATTTT
V gene: TRBV20-1
J gene: TRBJ2-3
D gene: TRBD2
clone size: -

CDR3 protein: CASSFGTAISNYGYTF
CDR3 DNA: TGTGCCAGCAGCTTCGGGACAGCTATCTCTAACTATGGCTACACCTTC
V gene: TRBV7-3
J gene: TRBJ1-2
D gene: TRBD1
clone size: -

CDR3 protein: CASSVQGAGGELFF
CDR3 DNA: TGCGCCAGCAGCGTACAGGGGGCAGGCGGGGAGCTGTTTTTT
V gene: TRBV5-1
J gene: TRBJ2-2
D gene: TRBD1
clone size: -

CDR3 protein: CAISTSTDTQYF
CDR3 DNA: TGTGCCATCAGCACTAGCACAGATACGCAGTATTTT
V gene: TRBV10-3
J gene: TRBJ2-3
D gene: -
clone size: -

CDR3 protein: CASSPLPGQGNYGYTF
CDR3 DNA: TGTGCCAGCTCACCTTTGCCGGGACAGGGGAACTATGGCTACACCTTC
V gene: TRBV18
J gene: TRBJ1-2
D gene: TRBD1
clone size: -

CDR3 protein: CASSPRSGGLTYEQYF
CDR3 DNA: TGTGCCAGCAGCCCTCGGAGCGGGGGACTTACCTACGAGCAGTACTTC
V gene: TRBV3-1
J gene: TRBJ2-7
D gene: TRBD2
clone size: -

CDR3 protein: CASSNGGRGQPQHF
CDR3 DNA: TGTGCCAGCAGCAACGGGGGTCGGGGTCAGCCCCAGCATTTT
V gene: TRBV28
J gene: TRBJ1-5
D gene: -
clone size: -

CDR3 protein: CAWSMWGEMAEAFF
CDR3 DNA: TGTGCCTGGAGTATGTGGGGGGAGATGGCTGAAGCTTTCTTT
V gene: TRBV30
J gene: TRBJ1-1
D gene: -
clone size: once

CDR3 protein: CSARGELGNSPLHF
CDR3 DNA: TGCAGTGCTAGAGGGGAGTTGGGTAATTCACCCCTCCACTTT
V gene: TRBV20-1
J gene: TRBJ1-6
D gene: -
clone size: -

CDR3 protein: CASSFLQGTTF
CDR3 DNA: TGTGCCAGCAGCTTTTTACAGGGGACAACCTTC
V gene: TRBV7-2
J gene: TRBJ1-2
D gene: TRBD1
clone size: -

CDR3 protein: CASSLASGVETQYF
CDR3 DNA: TGCGCCAGCAGCTTGGCCTCTGGGGTCGAGACCCAGTACTTC
V gene: TRBV5-1
J gene: TRBJ2-5
D gene: -
clone size: -

CDR3 protein: CASKSGAYEQYF
CDR3 DNA: TGTGCCAGCAAATCAGGGGCCTACGAGCAGTACTTC
V gene: TRBV2
J gene: TRBJ2-7
D gene: -
clone size: -

CDR3 protein: CASSRLLRGTDTQYF
CDR3 DNA: TGTGCCAGCAGCCGACTCCTCAGGGGCACAGATACGCAGTATTTT
V gene: TRBV7-8
J gene: TRBJ2-3
D gene: -
clone size: -

CDR3 protein: CSAISSPLHF
CDR3 DNA: TGCAGTGCTATCAGTTCACCCCTCCACTTT
V gene: TRBV20-1
J gene: TRBJ1-6
D gene: -
clone size: -

CDR3 protein: CASSPSPANNEQFF
CDR3 DNA: TGTGCCAGCAGCCCGTCCCCAGCAAACAATGAGCAGTTCTTC
V gene: TRBV7-2
J gene: TRBJ2-1
D gene: -
clone size: -

CDR3 protein: CASSYLEQYF
CDR3 DNA: TGTGCCAGCAGCTACCTTGAGCAGTACTTC
V gene: TRBV28
J gene: TRBJ2-7
D gene: -
clone size: -

CDR3 protein: CASSTEWPGGDSNQPQHF
CDR3 DNA: TGTGCCAGTAGTACCGAATGGCCTGGGGGCGATAGCAATCAGCCCCAGCATTTT
V gene: TRBV19
J gene: TRBJ1-5
D gene: -
clone size: -

CDR3 protein: CASRRDPSSGNTIYF
CDR3 DNA: TGTGCCAGCAGGCGGGATCCGAGCTCTGGAAACACCATATATTTT
V gene: TRBV9
J gene: TRBJ1-3
D gene: -
clone size: once

CDR3 protein: CSARPRSSYNSPLHF
CDR3 DNA: TGCAGTGCTAGACCGAGGAGCTCCTATAATTCACCCCTCCACTTT
V gene: TRBV20-1
J gene: TRBJ1-6
D gene: -
clone size: -

CDR3 protein: CSARQGANQPQHF
CDR3 DNA: TGCAGTGCTAGACAGGGGGCTAATCAGCCCCAGCATTTT
V gene: TRBV20-1
J gene: TRBJ1-5
D gene: TRBD1
clone size: once

CDR3 protein: CASTLGGFTGELFF
CDR3 DNA: TGCGCCAGCACCCTAGGGGGGTTCACCGGGGAGCTGTTTTTT
V gene: TRBV5-1
J gene: TRBJ2-2
D gene: -
clone size: -

CDR3 protein: CSAGQGDQPQHF
CDR3 DNA: TGCAGTGCTGGGCAGGGCGACCAGCCCCAGCATTTT
V gene: TRBV20-1
J gene: TRBJ1-5
D gene: -
clone size: -

CDR3 protein: CTSSQDSRVGRRETQYF
CDR3 DNA: TGCACCAGCAGCCAAGATAGCCGAGTAGGACGGAGGGAGACCCAGTACTTC
V gene: TRBV1
J gene: TRBJ2-5
D gene: -
clone size: -

CDR3 protein: CASSLNVNSNQPQHF
CDR3 DNA: TGTGCCAGCAGCTTAAACGTAAATAGCAATCAGCCCCAGCATTTT
V gene: TRBV11-2
J gene: TRBJ1-5
D gene: -
clone size: -

CDR3 protein: CASSLRTAGHNEKLFF
CDR3 DNA: TGTGCCAGCAGCTTAAGGACCGCGGGACATAATGAAAAACTGTTTTTT
V gene: TRBV7-9
J gene: TRBJ1-4
D gene: -
clone size: -

CDR3 protein: CASSEVRGATGEQFF
CDR3 DNA: TGTGCCAGCAGTGAAGTGCGAGGGGCCACAGGGGAGCAGTTCTTC
V gene: TRBV2
J gene: TRBJ2-1
D gene: -
clone size: -

CDR3 protein: CASSSGPMNTEAFF
CDR3 DNA: TGTGCCAGCAGCTCCGGTCCGATGAACACTGAAGCTTTCTTT
V gene: TRBV5-4
J gene: TRBJ1-1
D gene: -
clone size: once

CDR3 protein: CASIRYNEQFF
CDR3 DNA: TGTGCCAGCATTCGGTACAATGAGCAGTTCTTC
V gene: TRBV27
J gene: TRBJ2-1
D gene: -
clone size: -

CDR3 protein: CASSFDGGGETQYF
CDR3 DNA: TGTGCCAGCAGCTTCGACGGGGGTGGGGAGACCCAGTACTTC
V gene: TRBV11-1
J gene: TRBJ2-5
D gene: -
clone size: -

CDR3 protein: CSAEGVASGLNEQFF
CDR3 DNA: TGCAGTGCGGAAGGGGTGGCTAGCGGACTCAATGAGCAGTTCTTC
V gene: TRBV20-1
J gene: TRBJ2-1
D gene: TRBD2
clone size: -

CDR3 protein: CSVGDPSYEQYF
CDR3 DNA: TGCAGTGTTGGGGACCCCTCCTACGAGCAGTACTTC
V gene: TRBV20-1
J gene: TRBJ2-7
D gene: -
clone size: -

CDR3 protein: CSATVQGYEKLFF
CDR3 DNA: TGCAGTGCTACGGTTCAGGGGTATGAAAAACTGTTTTTT
V gene: TRBV20-1
J gene: TRBJ1-4
D gene: -
clone size: -

CDR3 protein: CASSFEGDEQYF
CDR3 DNA: TGTGCCAGCAGTTTCGAGGGGGACGAGCAGTACTTC
V gene: TRBV27
J gene: TRBJ2-7
D gene: -
clone size: -

CDR3 protein: CASSYGGAGYNEQFF
CDR3 DNA: TGTGCCAGCAGTTACGGCGGGGCCGGGTACAATGAGCAGTTCTTC
V gene: TRBV6-2/TRBV6-3
J gene: TRBJ2-1
D gene: -
clone size: -

CDR3 protein: CAWKAGGTNTGELFF
CDR3 DNA: TGTGCCTGGAAGGCAGGGGGTACGAACACCGGGGAGCTGTTTTTT
V gene: TRBV30
J gene: TRBJ2-2
D gene: TRBD1
clone size: -